This TCR beta chain stems from a study of OX40 agonist ivuxolimab in advanced cancers. Assay: immunoSEQ multiplex PCR; the TCRdb copy retains only in-frame clones and omits some. The sample includes about 75,000 clones, more than 85% of them seen just once. This clone was counted only a few times. CDR1 is LNHDA and CDR2 is SQIVND in the germline V gene (reference sequence). The V end lost 6 bases, the J end lost 3 bases, and 10 bases lay between the germline ends. The CDR3 totals 13 residues. The sequence derives from an adult with an advanced solid tumor such as melanoma, head and neck, liver or kidney cancer. Sequencing was performed on CD4+ or CD8+ T cells sorted from blood, taken in a trial of the OX40 agonist ivuxolimab. This chain uses TRBV19 with TRBJ2-3, with D tentatively TRBD2 (6 bases). CDR3 loop: CASSQGLTDTQYF. The CDR3 DNA sequence: TGTGCCAGTAGCCAGGGACTTACAGATACGCAGTATTTT.